This T cell receptor beta chain derives from a study of long-term antiretroviral therapy in people with HIV. This clone was seen a handful of times. This CDR3 has 11 amino acids. Trimming shortened V by 2 bases and J by 8 bases, and 3 bases separated the two germline ends. Germline V CDR1 and CDR2: SGHAT, FQNNGV. At the survey level, the v3.0 immunoSEQ assay was run. Using immunoSEQ multiplex PCR, the repertoire was profiled, and TCRdb retains in-frame clones only, with some absent. This table holds 25,000 to 30,000 clones, roughly 80% found once. The chain recombines TRBV11-2 with TRBJ2-2; D is unclear. The starting material was unsorted PBMCs, obtained 2.9 years after starting antiretroviral therapy. This sequence was found in a man aged 50 to 60 with HIV. In nucleotides, the CDR3 is TGTGCCAGCAGCTTACGAGGGGAGCTGTTTTTT. Protein sequence: CASSLRGELFF.